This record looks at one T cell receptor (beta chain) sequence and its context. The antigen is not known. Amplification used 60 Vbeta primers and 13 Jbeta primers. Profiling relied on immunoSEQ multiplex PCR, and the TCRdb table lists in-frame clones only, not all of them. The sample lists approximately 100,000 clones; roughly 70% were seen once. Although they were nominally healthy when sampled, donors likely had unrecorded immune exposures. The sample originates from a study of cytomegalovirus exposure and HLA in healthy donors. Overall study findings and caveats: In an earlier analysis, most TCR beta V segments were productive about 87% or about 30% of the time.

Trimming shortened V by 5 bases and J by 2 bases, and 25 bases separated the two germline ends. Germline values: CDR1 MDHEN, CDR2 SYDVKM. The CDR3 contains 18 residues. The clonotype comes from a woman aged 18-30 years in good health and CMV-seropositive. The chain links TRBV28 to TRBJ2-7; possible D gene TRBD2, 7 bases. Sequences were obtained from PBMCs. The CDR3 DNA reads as TGTGCCAGCAGTCCAACAAAATGGGGGGGGGCAGGGACCTACGAGCAGTACTTC. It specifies CASSPTKWGGAGTYEQYF.